The 5 T cell receptor beta chains below come from one sample, sequenced in a study of Ad26.COV2.S vaccination and SARS-CoV-2 variants. As for treatment: about 20 received Ad26.COV2.S at low or high dose, single or two shots; about 5 received placebo; per-sample allocation not given. Sampling was performed 63 days after the first vaccine or placebo injection. Data came from immunoSEQ multiplex PCR; TCRdb stores just in-frame clones and leaves some out. The table has approximately 350,000 clones, around 87% seen once. This material consisted of peripheral blood, taken in a trial of Ad26.COV2.S vaccine versus placebo. These receptors were obtained from a person aged 18-60 years who received the Ad26.COV2.S COVID-19 vaccine or a placebo.

The chain combines TRBV27 with TRBJ2-5, with 9 bases identical to TRBD1. The CDR3 is 14 residues long. From germline, CDR1 is MNHEY and CDR2 SMNVEV (reference sequence). The J segment lost 7 bases and the V segment lost 7 bases, leaving 10 bases of the junction unmatched. The CDR3 loop is CASTPGQGFATQYF. CDR3 DNA sequence: TGTGCCAGCACCCCGGGACAGGGATTTGCGACCCAGTACTTC.

V gene TRBV5-4 combines with J gene TRBJ1-2; 8 bases map to TRBD1. The CDR3 is 13 amino acids. Germline V gene lookup returns CDR1 SGHNT and CDR2 YYREEE (reference sequence). J was trimmed by 7 bases and V by 1 base; bases with no gene match: 3. The CDR3 here is CASSLTGGLGYTF. CDR3 nucleotide sequence: TGTGCCAGCAGCTTGACAGGGGGACTTGGCTACACCTTC.

The chain links TRBV5-1 to TRBJ1-1; D is perhaps TRBD1 (6 bases). The CDR3 covers 15 residues. V lost 4 bases and J 3 bases, leaving 16 bases between the germline ends. Germline values: CDR1 SGHRS, CDR2 YFSETQ. The CDR3, as DNA: TGCGCCAGCAGCAGGAACAGGGAGGTATACACTGAAGCTTTCTTT. It specifies CASSRNREVYTEAFF.

This chain uses TRBV7-6 with TRBJ1-2; no clear D. The CDR3 loop spans 14 amino acids. The germline V gene encodes CDR1 SGHVS and CDR2 FNYEAQ. V lost 5 bases and J 1 base, leaving 11 bases between the germline ends. The CDR3 here is CASSPRPSNYGYTF. As DNA, the CDR3 is TGTGCCAGCAGCCCCAGACCCAGTAACTATGGCTACACCTTC.

V usage is TRBV30 and J usage is TRBJ2-2; 7 bases agree with TRBD2. CDR1 is GTSNPN and CDR2 is SVGIG in the germline V gene (reference sequence). Unmatched junction bases numbered 4, after V lost 8 bases and J lost 1 base. The CDR3 has 13 residues. CDR3 in amino acids: CAVRGENTGELFF. The CDR3, as DNA: TGTGCCGTACGGGGGGAGAACACCGGGGAGCTGTTTTTT.